This entry features one T cell receptor beta chain sequence. No cognate antigen has been identified for it. Base qualities were left out, and no much larger clone turns up one base away. The collaborating institutions used their own protocols to collect whole blood in K2EDTA tubes. For TCRbeta analysis, collaborators shipped samples in one of three forms: frozen whole blood, isolated PBMCs, or DNA extracted from either of those sample types. The CDR3 holds 16 amino acids from the cysteine to the phenylalanine. CDR3 DNA only is kept here, 48 bases in frame from base 1. Cut back by 2 bases and 3 bases, the V and J ends lie 14 bases apart. CDR1 and CDR2 (MDHEN, SYDVKM) derive from the germline V gene. This record belongs to a study of blood T cell repertoires in COVID-19 (TCRdb year 2020). Notes on the research overall: Samples covering the acute and convalescent phases of COVID-19 were provided by collaborators in the United States, Italy and Spain. HLA class I and class II types, where available, came from metadata supplied by the sample provider rather than from assay-based typing. Nearly every sample came with metadata listing a de-identified subject ID, COVID-19 status, age in years and sex. The samples were drawn from the first 160 participants of the ongoing ImmuneRACE study and from more than 1,000 subjects provided by 6 global collaborators. The repertoires were made available in a free public database intended to serve as a resource for research on the immune response to SARS-CoV-2. The prospective study material was composed of cDNA or gDNA derived from T cells, B-cell-depleted T cells, or PBMCs. Subjects who had been exposed to COVID-19, were actively infected with it, or had recovered from it provided the deeply sampled blood TCRbeta repertoires that made up the dataset. Summary of the overall study and its limitations: The amount of clinical and demographic metadata varied by source and participant and was provided uncurated.

TCRbeta CDR3 regions were amplified from genomic DNA by means of the immunoSEQ Assay, a bias-controlled multiplex PCR. As for the authors' bioinformatics: The number of nucleated cells in each sample was estimated by amplification of reference gene primers within the assay. Sequence reads were collapsed and filtered to measure the absolute abundance of every unique TCRbeta CDR3 rearrangement. Productive Simpson clonality was computed per sample as the square root of Simpson's diversity index over productive rearrangements. What TCRdb holds here is the immuneACCESS table cut down to in-frame rearrangements. Part of the clones is not present; checked against another copy, under half of the missing clones reflect an unresolved V gene, and the others are unexplained. The DNA was the basis for D and trimming; V, J and clone size are from that table. The sample profile shows 200,000 to 300,000 clones; approximately 91% of them were found once. In total, the top ten clones hold 0.7% of the sample.

This clonotype was obtained from a human donor in a cohort sampled during active COVID-19. The sequence links TRBV28 to TRBJ1-5; no D segment can be confidently identified. What was sequenced was peripheral blood. The CDR3 reads CASSLEVGSHNQPQHF. The sequenced DNA is TGTGCCAGCAGTTTAGAGGTCGGGTCCCACAATCAGCCCCAGCATTTT.